The present TCR beta chain was sequenced within a study of blood T cell repertoires in COVID-19. Whole-study context: Sites across the United States, Italy and Spain contributed samples from acute and convalescent COVID-19.

The sample holds a few counts of this clone. V lost 5 bases, J lost 0 bases, and 14 bases lay in between. Germline CDR1 reads SEHNR; CDR2 reads FQNEAQ (reference sequence). The CDR3 length is 16 residues. How the authors handled the data: The authors estimated nucleated cell counts from reference gene primer amplification. Repertoires were generated with immunoSEQ multiplex PCR, while TCRdb's copy carries only in-frame clones and drops some. The DNA gave D and trimming, while V, J and clone size come from that table. The repertoire includes over 150,000 clones, around 82% of them detected once, and under 0.8% sits in the top ten.

The rearrangement links TRBV7-9 to TRBJ1-5; D not certain. Sequences were obtained from peripheral blood. The TCR originated in a man between 60 and 70 years old with COVID-19, enrolled during active disease. CDR3 residues: CASSAAGTNSNQPQHF. The CDR3 DNA follows: TGTGCCAGCAGCGCTGCGGGAACGAATAGCAATCAGCCCCAGCATTTT.